The following is a T cell receptor (beta chain) sequence with its context. This record comes from a study of technical replicates of blood from a handful of donors. The V end was cut by 5 bases, the J end by 4 bases, with 14 bases between. The CDR3 is made up of 14 amino acids. Per the germline V gene, CDR1 is MDHEN and CDR2 is SYDVKM. Profiling relied on immunoSEQ multiplex PCR, and the TCRdb table lists in-frame clones only, not all of them. The sample holds approximately 75,000 clones, 97% seen once. The source of this sequence is a human donor in good health. Specimen: T cells isolated from PBMCs. This chain joins TRBV28 and TRBJ1-2; D remains unclear. CDR3: CASSDYDGTYGYTF. The CDR3 region has the DNA TGTGCCAGCAGTGACTACGACGGCACCTATGGCTACACCTTC.